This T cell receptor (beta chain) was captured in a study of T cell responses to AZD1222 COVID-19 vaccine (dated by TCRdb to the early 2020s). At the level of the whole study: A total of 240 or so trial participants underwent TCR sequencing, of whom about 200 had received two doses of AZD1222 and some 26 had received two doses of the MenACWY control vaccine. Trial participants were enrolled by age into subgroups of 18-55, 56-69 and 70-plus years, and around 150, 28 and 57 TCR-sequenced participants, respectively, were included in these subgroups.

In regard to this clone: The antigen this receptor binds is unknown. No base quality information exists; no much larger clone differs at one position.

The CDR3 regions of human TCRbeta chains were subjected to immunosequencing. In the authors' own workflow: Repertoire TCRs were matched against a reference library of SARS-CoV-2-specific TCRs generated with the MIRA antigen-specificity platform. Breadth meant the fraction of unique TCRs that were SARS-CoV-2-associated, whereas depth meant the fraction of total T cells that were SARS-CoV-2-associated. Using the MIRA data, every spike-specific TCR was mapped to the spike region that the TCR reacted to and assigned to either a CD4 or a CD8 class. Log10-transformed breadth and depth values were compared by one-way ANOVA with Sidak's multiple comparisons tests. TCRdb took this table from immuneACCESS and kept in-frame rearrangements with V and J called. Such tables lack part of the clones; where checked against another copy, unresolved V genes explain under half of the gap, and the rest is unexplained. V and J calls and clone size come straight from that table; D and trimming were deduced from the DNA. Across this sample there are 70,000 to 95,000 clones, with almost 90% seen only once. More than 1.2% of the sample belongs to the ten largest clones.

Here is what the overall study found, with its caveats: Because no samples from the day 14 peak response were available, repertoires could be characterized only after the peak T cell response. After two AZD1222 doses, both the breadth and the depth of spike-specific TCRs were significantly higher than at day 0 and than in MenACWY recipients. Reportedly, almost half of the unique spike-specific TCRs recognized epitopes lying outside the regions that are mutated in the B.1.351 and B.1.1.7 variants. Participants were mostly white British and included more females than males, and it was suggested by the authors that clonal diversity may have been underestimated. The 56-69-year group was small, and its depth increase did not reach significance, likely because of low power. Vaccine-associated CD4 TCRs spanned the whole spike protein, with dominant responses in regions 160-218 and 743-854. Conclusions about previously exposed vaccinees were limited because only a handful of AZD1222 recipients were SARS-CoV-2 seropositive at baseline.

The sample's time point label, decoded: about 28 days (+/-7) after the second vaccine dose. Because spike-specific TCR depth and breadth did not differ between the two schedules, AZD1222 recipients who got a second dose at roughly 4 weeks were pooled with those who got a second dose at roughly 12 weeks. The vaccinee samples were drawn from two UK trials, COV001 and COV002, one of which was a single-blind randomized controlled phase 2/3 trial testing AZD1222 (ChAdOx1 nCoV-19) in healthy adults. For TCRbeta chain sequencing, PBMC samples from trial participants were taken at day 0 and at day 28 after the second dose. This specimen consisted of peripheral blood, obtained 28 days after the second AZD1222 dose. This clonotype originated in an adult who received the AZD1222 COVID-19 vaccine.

The CDR3 protein is CASSNYRDRGLQETQYF. The sequenced DNA: TGTGCCAGCAGCAACTACCGGGACAGGGGACTTCAAGAGACCCAGTACTTC. The chain is assembled from TRBV7-2 and TRBJ2-5, with 10 bases matching TRBD1. V has 5 bases trimmed and J has 2 bases trimmed; junction bases matching no gene number 11. CDR1 is given as SGHTA and CDR2 as FQGNSA, both from the germline V gene. The CDR3 numbers 17 residues from cysteine through phenylalanine. Kept here is only the CDR3 DNA, which spans 51 bases and is read in frame from base 1. Outside the CDR3, residues come from the reference TRBV7-2 and TRBJ2-5 proteins, so the full variable domain is: GAGVSQSPSNKVTEKGKDVELRCDPISGHTALYWYRQSLGQGLEFLIYFQGNSAPDKSGLPSDRFSAERTGGSVSTLTIQRTQQEDSAVYLCASSNYRDRGLQETQYFGPGTRLLVL.